The entry below gives a single TCR beta chain sequence along with its context. The V gene's germline CDR1 is SGHTA and CDR2 FQGNSA. CDR3 length equals 14 residues. V was clipped by 7 bases and J by 8 bases, with 20 bases between them. The record originates from a study of OX40 agonist ivuxolimab in advanced cancers. Overall study: Ivuxolimab, which is an agonistic anti-OX40 (CD134) antibody, was administered to the patients. Partial responses occurred in Three dose-escalation patients, one with hepatocellular carcinoma and two with cutaneous melanoma.

Assay used: immunoSEQ multiplex PCR; TCRdb lists only in-frame clones, some missing. The sample gives 70,000 to 95,000 clones, around four fifths of which show up once; roughly 1.9% is in the top ten. Sequencing used CD4+ or CD8+ T cells sorted from blood, obtained in a trial of the OX40 agonist ivuxolimab. The chain has TRBV7-2 and TRBJ1-2; D not resolved. This TCR came from an adult with an advanced solid tumor such as melanoma, head and neck, liver or kidney cancer. The CDR3 coding sequence is TGTGCCAGCACCACCCCGCTTCAGGCCTGGGGCTACACCTTC. Translating it yields CASTTPLQAWGYTF. Complete variable domain (other parts from reference TRBV7-2 and TRBJ1-2): GAGVSQSPSNKVTEKGKDVELRCDPISGHTALYWYRQSLGQGLEFLIYFQGNSAPDKSGLPSDRFSAERTGGSVSTLTIQRTQQEDSAVYLCASTTPLQAWGYTFGSGTRLTVV.